This note documents a single T cell receptor (beta chain) sequence. The data stem from a study of blood T cell repertoires in COVID-19. About the study: The United States, Italy and Spain were the sources of the acute and convalescent COVID-19 samples.

CDR1 is LGHNA, CDR2 YNFKEQ, per germline. The CDR3 spans 14 residues. The trim removed 2 bases at V and 9 bases at J, leaving 5 bases unmatched. In the authors' methods: It was from reference gene primer amplification that nucleated cell counts were estimated. Sequenced by immunoSEQ multiplex PCR; TCRdb stores in-frame clones only, minus some. That table furnishes V, J and clone size, whereas the DNA furnished D and trimming. This sample has roughly 92,000 clones, with more than 75% found just once. The chain links TRBV4-2 to TRBJ2-2, with 8 bases identical to TRBD1. The receptor comes from a man aged 50 to 60 with acute or convalescent COVID-19. Sequenced input: peripheral blood. The CDR3 region has the DNA TGTGCCAGCAGCCAATTCAGGGGGCGCTGGGAGCTGTTTTTT. Protein product: CASSQFRGRWELFF.